Listed here is a single T cell receptor beta chain. The data originate from a study of T cell changes during pregnancy in multiple sclerosis. TCRdb's table, derived via immunoSEQ multiplex PCR, lists solely in-frame clones and lacks some. The table has tens of thousands of clones, over 75% seen once. The clonotype comes from a female donor with multiple sclerosis, enrolled in a pregnancy study. The sequencing used CD8+ T cells from peripheral blood mononuclear cells, collected before pregnancy.

CDR3 protein: CASSKRHSSSSGNTIYF. DNA of the CDR3: TGTGCCAGCAGCAAGAGACACAGCTCGAGCTCTGGAAACACCATATATTTT. The chain links TRBV21-1 to TRBJ1-3; the D segment call TRBD1 is taken from the table without a DNA check. TRBV21-1 is termed a pseudogene. This CDR3 is built from 17 residues.